These T cell receptor beta chains were read from a single sample in a study of beta chain features in type 1 diabetes. The repertoire was sequenced with immunoSEQ multiplex PCR; TCRdb's copy has only in-frame clones and lacks some. Among roughly 350,000 clones, 9.5% to 12% were seen once, and the ten largest hold 0.015%. The sample comprised naive CD4+ T cells from blood. All receptors come from a woman in her twenties or thirties in good health. Both conserved end residues are part of each CDR3. A D gene is named only where the DNA matches it firmly. Size tells how often a clone was seen (once, few, many) or the class of an expanded clone, and some rows leave it out.

TRBV19,NA,TRBJ2-3,few,CASSIGTDTQYF,TGTGCCAGTAGTATCGGCACAGATACGCAGTATTTT
TRBV29-1,NA,TRBJ1-5,NA,CSVSRDSNQPQHF,TGCAGCGTCTCCAGGGATAGCAATCAGCCCCAGCATTTT
TRBV18,NA,TRBJ2-6,NA,CASSPSEGSLTGANVLTF,TGTGCCAGCTCACCATCGGAGGGATCCTTAACTGGGGCCAACGTCCTGACTTTC
TRBV29-1,TRBD2,TRBJ2-7,few,CSVEDRPAGLPLEQYF,TGCAGCGTTGAAGATCGGCCAGCGGGGCTCCCTCTCGAGCAGTACTTC
TRBV11-2,TRBD2,TRBJ2-3,NA,CASSRTAGGAADTQYF,TGTGCCAGCAGCCGAACCGCGGGAGGCGCTGCGGATACGCAGTATTTT
TRBV7-3,TRBD2,TRBJ2-3,NA,CASSPGASGITDTQYF,TGTGCCAGCAGCCCCGGGGCTAGCGGGATCACAGATACGCAGTATTTT
TRBV4-3,TRBD2,TRBJ2-2,few,CASSQDWTSGRADTGELFF,TGCGCCAGCAGCCAAGATTGGACTAGCGGGAGGGCCGACACCGGGGAGCTGTTTTTT
TRBV5-6,TRBD2,TRBJ2-7,few,CASSLVAGRTYEQYF,TGTGCCAGCAGCTTGGTAGCGGGACGGACCTACGAGCAGTACTTC
TRBV11-2,NA,TRBJ2-5,NA,CASTPRGFHQETQYF,TGTGCCAGCACCCCCCGGGGATTTCACCAAGAGACCCAGTACTTC
TRBV6-6,NA,TRBJ2-3,once,CASTTDTDTQYF,TGTGCCAGCACGACTGACACAGATACGCAGTATTTT
TRBV4-1,NA,TRBJ1-4,NA,CASSQEGAGRGEKLFF,TGCGCCAGCAGCCAAGAGGGCGCCGGGAGGGGTGAAAAACTGTTTTTT
TRBV4-2,TRBD2,TRBJ2-1,few,CASSQREGYNEQFF,TGTGCCAGCAGCCAAAGGGAGGGGTACAATGAGCAGTTCTTC
TRBV11-2,NA,TRBJ1-1,few,CASSSGNTEAFF,TGTGCCAGCAGCTCAGGGAACACTGAAGCTTTCTTT
TRBV7-2,TRBD2,TRBJ2-7,few,CASSPSGGYEQYF,TGTGCCAGCAGCCCAAGCGGGGGCTACGAGCAGTACTTC
TRBV5-6,NA,TRBJ2-5,NA,CASSSSDQETQYF,TGTGCCAGCAGCTCCTCGGACCAAGAGACCCAGTACTTC
TRBV10-2,TRBD1,TRBJ2-5,few,CASSVNRGRGETQYF,TGCGCCAGCAGTGTGAACAGGGGGCGCGGAGAGACCCAGTACTTC
TRBV7-9,TRBD1,TRBJ2-7,few,CASSFGTGGGYF,TGTGCCAGCAGCTTCGGGACAGGGGGCGGTTACTTC
TRBV5-4,TRBD2,TRBJ2-1,NA,CASSLSGRAEAEQFF,TGTGCCAGCAGTCTGAGCGGGAGGGCCGAGGCTGAGCAGTTCTTC
TRBV7-3,NA,TRBJ2-3,NA,CASSRTSTDTQYF,TGTGCCAGCAGCCGGACTAGCACAGATACGCAGTATTTT
TRBV5-1,NA,TRBJ2-1,NA,CASSFQVSYNEQFF,TGCGCCAGCAGCTTCCAGGTCTCCTACAATGAGCAGTTCTTC
TRBV7-2,TRBD1,TRBJ1-5,NA,CASSLTGTGMGSNQPQHF,TGTGCCAGCAGCCTCACAGGGACAGGAATGGGCTCCAATCAGCCCCAGCATTTT
TRBV18,TRBD1,TRBJ2-4,few,CASSPGQAGNIQYF,TGTGCCAGCTCACCGGGACAGGCGGGAAACATTCAGTACTTC
TRBV7-3,NA,TRBJ2-5,few,CASSAIGGGTQYF,TGTGCCAGCAGCGCCATCGGGGGTGGGACCCAGTACTTC
TRBV28,TRBD1,TRBJ1-2,few,CASSSGQDPYGYTF,TGTGCCAGCAGCTCCGGACAGGACCCCTATGGCTACACCTTC
TRBV7-8,NA,TRBJ2-3,few,CASSYDRASTDTQYF,TGTGCCAGCAGCTACGACAGAGCTAGCACAGATACGCAGTATTTT
TRBV19,TRBD2,TRBJ2-1,few,CASNPLAADNEQFF,TGTGCCAGTAATCCCCTAGCGGCTGACAATGAGCAGTTCTTC
TRBV5-1,NA,TRBJ2-1,NA,CASSSDDSSEQFF,TGCGCCAGCAGCTCGGACGACAGTTCTGAGCAGTTCTTC
TRBV28,NA,TRBJ2-1,few,CASSSSGLSSSYNEQFF,TGTGCCAGCAGTTCATCGGGACTCTCTAGCTCCTACAATGAGCAGTTCTTC
TRBV18,NA,TRBJ2-3,NA,CASSPDVGAHTQYF,TGTGCCAGCTCACCAGATGTGGGAGCCCATACGCAGTATTTT
TRBV30,NA,TRBJ2-3,NA,CAWSGPGVSTDTQYF,TGTGCCTGGAGTGGACCGGGAGTGAGCACAGATACGCAGTATTTT
TRBV5-4,TRBD1,TRBJ2-7,few,CASSLVGTVSYEQYF,TGTGCCAGCAGCTTGGTAGGGACAGTATCCTACGAGCAGTACTTC
TRBV30,NA,TRBJ1-2,few,CAWSVILQRNYGYTF,TGTGCCTGGAGTGTAATCCTGCAGCGAAACTATGGCTACACCTTC
TRBV7-3,TRBD2,TRBJ2-2,few,CASSSGGATRTSANTGELFF,TGTGCCAGCAGCTCCGGCGGGGCCACCCGGACTAGCGCGAACACCGGGGAGCTGTTTTTT
TRBV7-3,NA,TRBJ2-1,NA,CASSLTSSYNEQFF,TGTGCCAGCAGCTTAACGAGCTCCTACAATGAGCAGTTCTTC
TRBV28,TRBD1,TRBJ1-2,few,CASSAGQGYGYTF,TGTGCCAGCAGCGCCGGACAGGGATATGGCTACACCTTC
TRBV6-6,TRBD1,TRBJ1-2,NA,CASSYGASDRGWGYTF,TGTGCCAGCAGTTACGGGGCCTCTGACAGGGGATGGGGCTACACCTTC
TRBV4-3,TRBD2,TRBJ2-7,NA,CASSHTGTSGSYEQYF,TGCGCCAGCAGCCACACCGGGACTAGCGGGAGTTACGAGCAGTACTTC
TRBV6-5,TRBD1,TRBJ2-7,few,CASSYGVAGGSHEQYF,TGTGCCAGCAGTTACGGCGTGGCAGGGGGTTCCCACGAGCAGTACTTC
TRBV9,TRBD1,TRBJ2-3,few,CASSGRGTGNTDTQYF,TGTGCCAGCAGCGGGCGGGGGACAGGGAACACAGATACGCAGTATTTT
TRBV15,TRBD1,TRBJ2-7,few,CATMHWGQGDSYEQYF,TGTGCCACCATGCATTGGGGACAGGGGGATTCCTACGAGCAGTACTTC
TRBV4-3,TRBD1,TRBJ2-7,few,CASSQDFKGQGSSYEQYF,TGCGCCAGCAGCCAAGATTTTAAGGGACAGGGCAGCTCCTACGAGCAGTACTTC
TRBV19,TRBD2,TRBJ2-7,NA,CASGGSGSPYEQYF,TGTGCCAGCGGGGGTAGCGGGTCCCCCTACGAGCAGTACTTC
TRBV9,NA,TRBJ1-1,once,CASSVTENTEAFF,TGTGCCAGCAGCGTCACAGAGAACACTGAAGCTTTCTTT
TRBV7-9,TRBD2,TRBJ2-5,few,CASSLGTSGSQETQYF,TGTGCCAGCAGCTTAGGGACTAGCGGGAGCCAAGAGACCCAGTACTTC